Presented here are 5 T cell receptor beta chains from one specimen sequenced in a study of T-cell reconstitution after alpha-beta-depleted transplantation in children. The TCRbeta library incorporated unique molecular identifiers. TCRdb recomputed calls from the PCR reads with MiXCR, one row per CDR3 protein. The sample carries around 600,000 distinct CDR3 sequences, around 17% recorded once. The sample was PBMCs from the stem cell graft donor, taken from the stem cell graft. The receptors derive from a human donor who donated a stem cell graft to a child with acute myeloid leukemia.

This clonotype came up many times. CDR3 protein: CASSYSGGNQPQHF. As DNA, the CDR3 is TGTGCCAGCAGTTACTCGGGAGGGAATCAGCCCCAGCATTTT. The chain uses TRBV6-5 and TRBJ1-5; the D is unclear. V was clipped by 0 bases and J by 4 bases, with 7 bases between them. The CDR3 contains 14 residues. The germline gives CDR1 MNHEY, CDR2 SVGAGI.

The CDR3 is CASSSQISGANVLTF. The CDR3 nucleotides are TGTGCCAGCAGCTCACAGATCTCTGGGGCCAACGTCCTGACTTTC. The chain links TRBV7-2 to TRBJ2-6, with no clear D. Germline V gene sequence: CDR1 SGHTA, CDR2 FQGNSA. The CDR3 consists of 15 residues. With 4 bases removed from V and 0 bases from J, the gap between germline ends came to 7 bases.

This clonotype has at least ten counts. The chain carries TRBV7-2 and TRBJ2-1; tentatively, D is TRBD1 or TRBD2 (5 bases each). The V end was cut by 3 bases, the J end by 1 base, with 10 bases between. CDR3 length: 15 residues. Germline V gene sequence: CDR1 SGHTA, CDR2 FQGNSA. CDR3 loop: CASSFRDGSYNEQFF. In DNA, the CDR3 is TGTGCCAGCAGCTTCCGGGACGGGTCCTACAATGAGCAGTTCTTC.

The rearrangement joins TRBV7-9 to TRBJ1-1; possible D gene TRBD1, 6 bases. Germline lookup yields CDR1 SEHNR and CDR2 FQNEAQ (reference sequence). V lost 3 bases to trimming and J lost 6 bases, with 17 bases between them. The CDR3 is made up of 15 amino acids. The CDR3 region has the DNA TGTGCCAGCAGCTTTGGGGGCAGTGCCGTCGCTGAAGCTTTCTTT. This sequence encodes CASSFGGSAVAEAFF.

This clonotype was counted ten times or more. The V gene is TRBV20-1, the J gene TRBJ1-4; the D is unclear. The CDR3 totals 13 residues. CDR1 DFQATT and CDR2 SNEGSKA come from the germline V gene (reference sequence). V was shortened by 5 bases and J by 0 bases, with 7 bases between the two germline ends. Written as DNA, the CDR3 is TGCAGTGCTCTTCAGACAACTAATGAAAAACTGTTTTTT. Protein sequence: CSALQTTNEKLFF.